A single sample gave rise to the 6 T cell receptor beta chains below, sequenced in a study of Ad26.COV2.S vaccination and SARS-CoV-2 variants. This sample's treatment: some 20 received Ad26.COV2.S at low or high dose, single or two shots; 5 received placebo; per-sample allocation not given. The samples date from day 63 after the first vaccine or placebo injection. Sequenced by immunoSEQ multiplex PCR; TCRdb stores in-frame clones only, minus some. In the table there are a few hundred thousand clones, approximately 90% of which are singletons. Material: peripheral blood, obtained in a trial of Ad26.COV2.S vaccine versus placebo. The receptors here all came from a person aged 18-60 years who received the Ad26.COV2.S COVID-19 vaccine or a placebo.

This rearrangement joins TRBV6-1 to TRBJ1-6; D unclear. CDR3 length: 13 amino acids. In germline, CDR1 is MNHNS, CDR2 SASEGT. The ends were cut back, 2 bases at V and 7 bases at J, with 6 bases in the middle. The CDR3 region is CASSETRNSPLHF. CDR3 in DNA: TGTGCCAGCAGTGAAACCAGGAATTCACCCCTCCACTTT.

V and J are TRBV3-1 (or the pseudogene TRBV3-2) and TRBJ1-2, with no clear D. Between the trimmed V and J ends, which lost 4 bases and 8 bases, there was a span of 11 bases. Germline CDR1 LGHDT, CDR2 YNNKEL (reference sequence). The CDR3 consists of 12 residues. CDR3 nucleotides: TGTGCCAGCAGCCGAGAACCCGGCGGCTACACCTTC. Its protein is CASSREPGGYTF.

CDR3 region: CASSEGLAGNSWVQFF. In nucleotides, the CDR3 is TGTGCCAGCAGTGAAGGACTAGCGGGGAATTCTTGGGTGCAGTTCTTC. This chain links TRBV2 with TRBJ2-1, with 11 bases matching TRBD2. Trimming at V came to 1 base and at J to 12 bases, leaving 11 bases not matched to a gene. CDR1 and CDR2 (germline): SNHLY, FYNNEI. This CDR3 spans 16 amino acids.

This chain links TRBV19 with TRBJ1-1; no clear D. The CDR3 has 14 amino acids. Germline CDR1 LNHDA, CDR2 SQIVND (reference sequence). V dropped 5 bases and J dropped 1 base, with 11 bases sitting between them. CDR3 DNA sequence: TGTGCCAGTAGTTACACCTGGGGGAACACTGAAGCTTTCTTT. Protein sequence: CASSYTWGNTEAFF.

V is TRBV29-1 and J is TRBJ2-7; 12 nucleotides agree with TRBD1. With 1 base clipped from V and 7 bases from J, the junction kept 5 bases outside the gene matches. There are 14 residues in the CDR3. CDR1 and CDR2 (germline): SQVTM, ANQGSEA. The chain's CDR3 is CSVEVGQGAGEQYF. CDR3 sequence (DNA): TGCAGCGTTGAAGTGGGACAGGGGGCGGGGGAGCAGTACTTC.

The gene calls are TRBV9 and TRBJ2-7; 8 bases map to TRBD1. Trimming removed 4 bases from V and 6 bases from J; junction bases left unmatched: 6. Germline values: CDR1 SGDLS, CDR2 YYNGEE. The CDR3 sequence is 13 residues long. This CDR3 is CASSNGQGSEQYF. The CDR3 nucleotides are TGTGCCAGCAGCAACGGACAGGGTAGCGAGCAGTACTTC.